The clone carrying this TCR beta chain was counted ten times or more. What it binds is unknown. The CDR3 covers 18 residues. Germline CDR1 reads SGHAT; CDR2 reads FQNNGV. V lost 0 bases and J lost 6; bases outside the gene matches: 17. The source of the sample is a study of T-cell reconstitution after alpha-beta-depleted transplantation in children. General study findings and limits: Several hundred rapidly expanded clones from non-depleted graft cells reportedly supplied alpha-beta T cells about two months post-transplant. Newly made T cells mostly supplied T-cell counts and diversity one year after transplant. From surviving recipient T cells and thymic progenitors came the high day-60 TCRbeta diversity observed in some patients.

A library of TCRbeta sequences, prepared with unique molecular identifiers, was generated. Using its own MiXCR run on the PCR reads, TCRdb lists one record per CDR3 protein. This sample carries some 300,000 distinct CDR3 sequences, 7.5% to 9% of them seen once, and the ten largest clones take 9.1%. This clonotype originated in a female patient aged 2-10 years who had a stem cell transplant for Fanconi anemia, so the T cells may come from the graft donor. This rearrangement joins TRBV11-2 to TRBJ2-7; 7 positions match TRBD2. The starting material was peripheral blood, obtained 360 days after TCRalphabeta/CD19-depleted stem cell transplant. The CDR3 DNA sequence: TGTGCCAGCAGCTTAGAGGGGCCCCGTGGACTAGTGCGGTCCGAGCAGTACTTC. Translating gives CASSLEGPRGLVRSEQYF. The full variable domain, in which reference TRBV11-2 and TRBJ2-7 provide the parts outside the CDR3, is EAGVAQSPRYKIIEKRQSVAFWCNPISGHATLYWYQQILGQGPKLLIQFQNNGVVDDSQLPKDRFSAERLKGVDSTLKIQPAKLEDSAVYLCASSLEGPRGLVRSEQYFGPGTRLTVT.